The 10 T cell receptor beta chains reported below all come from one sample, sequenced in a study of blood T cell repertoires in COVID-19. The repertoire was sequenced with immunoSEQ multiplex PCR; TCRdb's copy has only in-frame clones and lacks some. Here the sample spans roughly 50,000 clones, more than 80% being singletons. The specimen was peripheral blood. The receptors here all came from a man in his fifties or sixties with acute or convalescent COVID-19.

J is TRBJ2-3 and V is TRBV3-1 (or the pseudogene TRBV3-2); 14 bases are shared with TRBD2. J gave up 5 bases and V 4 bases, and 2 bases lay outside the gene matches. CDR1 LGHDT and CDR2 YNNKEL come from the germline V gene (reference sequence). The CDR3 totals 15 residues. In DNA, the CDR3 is TGTGCCAGCAGCCTAGGACTAGCGGGAGGAGATACGCAGTATTTT. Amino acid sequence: CASSLGLAGGDTQYF.

CDR3 coding DNA: TGTGCCACCAGTGATTTAGGCAGGCTTAACACTGAAGCTTTCTTT. It yields the protein CATSDLGRLNTEAFF. The chain joins TRBV24-1 to TRBJ1-1; no definite D call. V lost 1 base to trimming and J lost 2 bases, with 10 bases between them. Germline V gives CDR1 KGHDR, CDR2 SFDVKD. The CDR3 has 15 residues.

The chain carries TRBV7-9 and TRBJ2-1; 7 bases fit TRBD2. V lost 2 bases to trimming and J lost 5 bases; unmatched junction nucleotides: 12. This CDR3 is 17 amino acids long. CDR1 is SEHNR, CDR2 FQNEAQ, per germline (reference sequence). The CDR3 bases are TGTGCCAGCAGCTTACGACCGGTTAGCGGGTACCACAATGAGCAGTTCTTC. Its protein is CASSLRPVSGYHNEQFF.

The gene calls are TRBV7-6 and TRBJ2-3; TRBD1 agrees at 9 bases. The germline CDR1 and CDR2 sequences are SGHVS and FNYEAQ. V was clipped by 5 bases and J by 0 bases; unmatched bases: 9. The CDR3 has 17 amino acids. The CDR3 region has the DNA TGTGCCAGCAGCCCAACAGGGGGCCGGGGTAGCACAGATACGCAGTATTTT. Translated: CASSPTGGRGSTDTQYF.

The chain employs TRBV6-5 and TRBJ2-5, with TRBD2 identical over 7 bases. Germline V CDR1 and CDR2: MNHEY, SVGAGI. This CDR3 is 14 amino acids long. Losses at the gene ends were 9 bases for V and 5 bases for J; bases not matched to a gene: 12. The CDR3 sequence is CASGRGVGGETQYF. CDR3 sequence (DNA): TGTGCCAGTGGACGGGGGGTTGGCGGGGAGACCCAGTACTTC.

This chain's CDR3 is CATSDGQPGGYGYTF. In DNA, the CDR3 is TGTGCCACCAGTGACGGACAGCCGGGAGGCTATGGCTACACCTTC. This chain joins TRBV24-1 and TRBJ1-2, with TRBD1 as a possible D gene (6 bases). There are 15 residues in the CDR3. With 4 bases removed from V and 4 bases from J, the gap between germline ends came to 15 bases. Germline loops: CDR1 KGHDR, CDR2 SFDVKD.

The CDR3 protein is CASSQSPSGRGETQYF. Written as DNA, the CDR3 is TGCGCCAGCAGCCAAAGTCCTAGCGGGAGGGGTGAGACCCAGTACTTC. J is TRBJ2-5 and V is TRBV4-1; 12 bases are shared with TRBD2. The germline CDR1 and CDR2 sequences are MGHRA and YSYEKL. CDR3 length equals 16 residues. Trimming cost V 2 bases and J 5 bases; bases outside gene matches: 6.

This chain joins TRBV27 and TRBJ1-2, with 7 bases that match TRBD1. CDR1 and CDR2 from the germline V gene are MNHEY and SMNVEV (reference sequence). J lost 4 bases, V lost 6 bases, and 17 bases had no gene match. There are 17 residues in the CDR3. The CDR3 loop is CASSSFRPGQSIYGYTF. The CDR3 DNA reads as TGTGCCAGCAGCTCATTCCGCCCGGGACAGAGCATCTATGGCTACACCTTC.

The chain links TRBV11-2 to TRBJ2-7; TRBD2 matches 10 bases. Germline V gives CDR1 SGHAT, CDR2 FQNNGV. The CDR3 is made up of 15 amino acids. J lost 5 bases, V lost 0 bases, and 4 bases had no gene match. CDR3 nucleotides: TGTGCCAGCAGCTTAGATCTAGCGGGAGCCGACGAGCAGTACTTC. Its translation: CASSLDLAGADEQYF.

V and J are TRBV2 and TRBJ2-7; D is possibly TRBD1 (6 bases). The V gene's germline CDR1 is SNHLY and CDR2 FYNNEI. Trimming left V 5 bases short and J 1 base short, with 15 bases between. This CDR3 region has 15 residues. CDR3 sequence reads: CASSLNQGISYEQYF. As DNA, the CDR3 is TGTGCCAGCAGTTTAAATCAGGGGATATCCTACGAGCAGTACTTC. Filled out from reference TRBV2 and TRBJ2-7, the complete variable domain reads EPEVTQTPSHQVTQMGQEVILRCVPISNHLYFYWYRQILGQKVEFLVSFYNNEISEKSEIFDDQFSVERPDGSNFTLKIRSTKLEDSAMYFCASSLNQGISYEQYFGPGTRLTVT.